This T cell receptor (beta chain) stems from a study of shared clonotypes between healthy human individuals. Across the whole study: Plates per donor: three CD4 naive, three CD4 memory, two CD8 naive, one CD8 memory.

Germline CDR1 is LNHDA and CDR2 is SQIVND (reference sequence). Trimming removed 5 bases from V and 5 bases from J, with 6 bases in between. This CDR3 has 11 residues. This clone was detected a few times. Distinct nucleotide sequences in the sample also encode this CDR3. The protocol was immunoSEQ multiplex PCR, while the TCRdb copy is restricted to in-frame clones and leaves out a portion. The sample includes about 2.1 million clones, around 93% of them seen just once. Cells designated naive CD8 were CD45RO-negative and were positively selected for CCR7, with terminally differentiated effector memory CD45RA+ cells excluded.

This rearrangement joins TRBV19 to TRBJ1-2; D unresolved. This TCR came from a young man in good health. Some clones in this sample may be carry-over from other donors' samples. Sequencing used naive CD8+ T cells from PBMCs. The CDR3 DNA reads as TGTGCCAGTAGTCCGGGATATGGCTACACCTTC. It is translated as CASSPGYGYTF. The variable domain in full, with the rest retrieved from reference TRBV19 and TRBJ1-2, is DGGITQSPKYLFRKEGQNVTLSCEQNLNHDAMYWYRQDPGQGLRLIYYSQIVNDFQKGDIAEGYSVSREKKESFPLTVTSAQKNPTAFYLCASSPGYGYTFGSGTRLTVV.